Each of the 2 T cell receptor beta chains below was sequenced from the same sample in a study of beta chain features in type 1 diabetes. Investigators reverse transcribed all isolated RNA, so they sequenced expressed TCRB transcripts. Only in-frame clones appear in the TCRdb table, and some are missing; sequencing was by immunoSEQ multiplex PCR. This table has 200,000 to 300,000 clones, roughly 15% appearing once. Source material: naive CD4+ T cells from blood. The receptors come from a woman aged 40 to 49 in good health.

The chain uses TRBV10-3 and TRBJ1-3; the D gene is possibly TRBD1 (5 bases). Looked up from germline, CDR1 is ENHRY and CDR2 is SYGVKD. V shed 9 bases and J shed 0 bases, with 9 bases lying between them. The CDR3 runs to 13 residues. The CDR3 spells CAMQQVSGNTIYF. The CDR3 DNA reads TGTGCCATGCAACAGGTCTCTGGAAACACCATATATTTT.

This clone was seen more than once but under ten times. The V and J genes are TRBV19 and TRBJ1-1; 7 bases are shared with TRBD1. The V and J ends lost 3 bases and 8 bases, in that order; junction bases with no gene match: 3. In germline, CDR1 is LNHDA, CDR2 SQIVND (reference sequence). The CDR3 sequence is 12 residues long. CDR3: CASSIRTGEAFF. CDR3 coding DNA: TGTGCCAGTAGTATTCGGACAGGAGAAGCTTTCTTT.